The present T cell receptor (beta chain) was sequenced within a study of blood T cells in healthy people across ages. General study findings and limits: Since the PBMCs were unsorted, naive and antigen-experienced cells could not be conclusively compared.

This clonotype was counted at least ten times. Its specificity is not known. Isolated per sample were at least 7 million PBMCs. Primers used in a second PCR of about 6 to 11 cycles were a sample-barcoded 5' primer and a J-beta primer mix. Each CDR3 protein gets one entry after TCRdb re-called the 5' RACE reads with MiXCR. Of about 620,000 distinct CDR3 sequences in the sample, around 50% are singletons; the top ten hold around an eighth. The receptor was isolated from a woman older than 75 in good health. The sample comprised blood.

CDR3 amino acids: CASSPAWTGASEQYF. The CDR3 DNA follows: TGTGCCAGCAGCCCAGCCTGGACAGGGGCAAGCGAGCAGTACTTC. The chain joins TRBV6-6 to TRBJ2-5; 9 nucleotides match TRBD1. TRBJ2-7 explains the end of the DNA better; the J call may be wrong. The CDR3 has 15 residues. Looked up from germline, CDR1 is MNHNY and CDR2 is SVGAGI (reference sequence).